The present TCR beta chain was sequenced within a study of control samples from healthy donors and cancer patients. The table came from immunoSEQ multiplex PCR; TCRdb's copy has only in-frame clones and leaves some out. This table has about 55,000 clones, 90% to 96% appearing once. Germline V gene data show CDR1 as LNHDA and CDR2 as SQIVND (reference sequence). The CDR3 totals 14 residues. V was trimmed by 9 bases and J by 8 bases, leaving 21 bases between them. This receptor was obtained from a woman between 18 and 29 years old in good health. V and J are TRBV19 and TRBJ2-3; weak D call: TRBD2 (5 bases). The source material was blood. CDR3 bases: TGTGCCAGCGCCGACGTTATGGGTCGGGGTACGCAGTATTTT. Residues: CASADVMGRGTQYF.